Below, 10 T cell receptor beta chains from the same sample are listed, as sequenced in a study of siplizumab effects on memory and regulatory T cells. TCRdb's table, derived via immunoSEQ multiplex PCR, lists solely in-frame clones and lacks some. The repertoire holds about 56,000 clones, with around 97% as singletons. The source material was naive CD8+ T cells sorted from blood. Source of these receptors: a human donor in good health.

The V and J genes are TRBV9 and TRBJ1-5; a weak D match, TRBD1 (6 bases). Germline V gene data show CDR1 as SGDLS and CDR2 as YYNGEE. The V end was cut by 1 base, the J end by 5 bases, with 7 bases between. This CDR3 spans 13 amino acids. CDR3 nucleotides: TGTGCCAGCAGCGTAAGGGGGGATCAGCCCCAGCATTTT. Its translation: CASSVRGDQPQHF.

This rearrangement joins TRBV28 to TRBJ2-1; 13 bases map to TRBD2. The CDR3 spans 15 residues. Germline V gene sequence: CDR1 MDHEN, CDR2 SYDVKM. J gave up 8 bases and V 5 bases, and 6 bases lay outside the gene matches. In DNA form, the CDR3 reads TGTGCCAGCAGTCCCTCGACTAGCGGGAGGTATGAGCAGTTCTTC. Translating it yields CASSPSTSGRYEQFF.

The chain carries TRBV9 and TRBJ2-7, with D hard to call. Trimming removed 2 bases at V and 7 bases at J, with 13 bases between. The germline CDR1 and CDR2 sequences are SGDLS and YYNGEE. CDR3 length: 13 amino acids. In DNA, the CDR3 is TGTGCCAGCAGCGTTGAGATTCGGAGTGAGCAGTACTTC. It translates to CASSVEIRSEQYF.

A remark on this clone: One end of the junction varies from germline; a read error may be responsible. The chain links TRBV7-9 to TRBJ2-4; possibly TRBD2 for D (5 bases). CDR3 length: 11 amino acids. Per the germline V gene, CDR1 is SEHNR and CDR2 is FQNEAQ (reference sequence). For the CDR3, the DNA is TGTGCCAGCAGGGAAACCGGCCTGGAGGACTTC. Amino acid sequence: CASRETGLEDF.

This chain connects TRBV23-1 to TRBJ2-6; tentative D call: TRBD2 (5 bases). TRBV23-1 is assigned to the ORF class and has an uncertain function. The CDR3 covers 17 residues. The V gene lost 6 bases and the J gene lost 0 bases, with 15 bases spanning the gap. CDR3 sequence (DNA): TGCGCCAGCAGCCATCCCCCGGGATCCTCTGGGGCCAACGTCCTGACTTTC. This codes for CASSHPPGSSGANVLTF.

The V and J genes are TRBV5-4 and TRBJ2-1; 8 nucleotides agree with TRBD2. Unmatched junction bases numbered 12, after V lost 2 bases and J lost 8 bases. The CDR3 has 16 residues. Germline V gives CDR1 SGHNT, CDR2 YYREEE (reference sequence). CDR3 sequence reads: CASSFVETSVFDEQFF. DNA of the CDR3: TGTGCCAGCAGCTTCGTAGAGACTAGCGTTTTCGATGAGCAGTTCTTC.

The chain recombines TRBV6-1 with TRBJ2-3; TRBD1 agrees at 8 bases. The trim removed 6 bases at V and 2 bases at J, leaving 7 bases unmatched. The germline V gene encodes CDR1 MNHNS and CDR2 SASEGT. CDR3 size: 15 residues. The CDR3, as DNA: TGTGCCAGCAGACAGACAGGGGTACACACAGATACGCAGTATTTT. It encodes CASRQTGVHTDTQYF.

In its sample, this clone was seen once. The chain couples TRBV30 to TRBJ2-7; D is unresolved. In germline, CDR1 is GTSNPN, CDR2 SVGIG (reference sequence). With 3 bases removed from V and 4 bases from J, the gap between germline ends came to 19 bases. The CDR3 is made up of 15 amino acids. The chain's CDR3 is CAWSAMPGGRYEQYF. DNA of the CDR3: TGTGCCTGGAGCGCGATGCCGGGCGGTAGATACGAGCAGTACTTC. Complete variable domain (other parts from reference TRBV30 and TRBJ2-7): SQTIHQWPATLVQPVGSPLSLECTVEGTSNPNLYWYRQAAGRGLQLLFYSVGIGQISSEVPQNLSASRPQDRQFILSSKKLLLSDSGFYLCAWSAMPGGRYEQYFGPGTRLTVT.

In this sample, this clone turned up once. The V call is TRBV7-6, the J call TRBJ1-5; possible D gene TRBD1, 5 bases. CDR1 is SGHVS, CDR2 FNYEAQ, per germline. The CDR3 is made up of 14 amino acids. The V and J ends lost 6 bases and 5 bases respectively, with 14 bases between them. The CDR3 DNA follows: TGTGCCAGCAGTTACCTGGGGGGGGATCAGCCCCAGCATTTT. Translation: CASSYLGGDQPQHF.

V is TRBV19 and J is TRBJ2-1; tentative D call: TRBD2 (5 bases). This CDR3 is built from 15 residues. With 6 bases removed from V and 0 bases from J, the gap between germline ends came to 12 bases. The germline V gene has CDR1 LNHDA and CDR2 SQIVND (reference sequence). The CDR3 DNA is TGTGCCAGTAGACCCAGCGGTAGCTCCTACAATGAGCAGTTCTTC. The encoded protein is CASRPSGSSYNEQFF.